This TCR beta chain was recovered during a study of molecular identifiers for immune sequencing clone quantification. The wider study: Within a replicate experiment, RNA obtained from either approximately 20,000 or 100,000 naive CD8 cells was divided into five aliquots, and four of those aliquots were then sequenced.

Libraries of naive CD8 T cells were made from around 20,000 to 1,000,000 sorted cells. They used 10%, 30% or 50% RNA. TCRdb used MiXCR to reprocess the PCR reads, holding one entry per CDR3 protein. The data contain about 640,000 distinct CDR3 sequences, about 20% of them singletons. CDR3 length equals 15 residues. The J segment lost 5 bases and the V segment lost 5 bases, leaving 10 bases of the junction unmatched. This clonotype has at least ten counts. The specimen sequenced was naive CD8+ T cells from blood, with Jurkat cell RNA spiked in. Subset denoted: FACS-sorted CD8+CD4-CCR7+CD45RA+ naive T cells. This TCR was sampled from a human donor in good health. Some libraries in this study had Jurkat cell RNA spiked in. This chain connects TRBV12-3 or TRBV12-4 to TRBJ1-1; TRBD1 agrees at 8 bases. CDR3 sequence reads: CASSLIQGELTEAFF. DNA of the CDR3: TGTGCCAGCAGTCTAATACAGGGGGAGTTAACTGAAGCTTTCTTT.